This T cell receptor (beta chain) was found in a study of T cell repertoires in ileal Crohn's disease (dated by TCRdb to the late 2010s). About the investigation overall: The median duration of disease was 6 to 10 years, and at the time of surgery around 35% of patients were active smokers. Surgery was performed for a complication in all patients, with stricturing disease in around 60% and penetrating disease in approximately 40%. Roughly half of the patients were given postoperative therapy, with about 18 on anti-TNF agents and under 13 on thiopurines. A prospective multicentre cohort supplied the 50 or so Crohn's disease patients whose TCR repertoires were analysed. The study ran alongside a multicentre cohort designed to identify predictors of early endoscopic recurrence after ileocolonic resection. Endoscopic postoperative recurrence was defined as a Rutgeerts score above i0. The study sequenced fewer than 200 mucosal samples from around 52 patients, taken at several locations on the surgical specimen and at postoperative endoscopy.

To be eligible, patients had to be adults with ileal or ileocolonic Crohn's disease and an indication for ileocolonic resection. Whole ileal mucosal biopsies were stored frozen at -80°C before DNA extraction. Genomic DNA was extracted from frozen whole biopsies using a TRizol-based method and was quantified with a NanoDrop 2000 spectrophotometer. Compared with germline, V lacks 1 base and J lacks 4 bases; bases without a gene match: 7. The CDR3 holds 16 amino acids from the cysteine to the phenylalanine. Just CDR3 DNA is preserved here, 48 bases in frame from base 1. CDR1 LNHDA and CDR2 SQIVND are derived from the germline V gene (reference sequence). Concerning this clone: Which antigen it targets is not known. Per-base quality was not reported, and no clone a single base away is much larger than it.

The research as a whole found: Sorted CD8 T cells carried more high-frequency clones than CD4 T cells, suggesting mucosal expansions were mainly CD8. Higher high-frequency clone percentages at surgery were associated with endoscopic recurrence; all patients with clonality above 26.8% (18/57) had recurrence. Patients who were active smokers at surgery had a significantly higher proportion of clonal expansions than non-smokers (around 24% vs 18%, p=0.02). Only a subgroup of patients, of unstated size, had mucosal CD4 and CD8 T cells sorted and sequenced.

For commercial TCRB immunosequencing, 400 to 550 nanograms of biopsy DNA were submitted for each sample. Adaptive Biotechnology amplified the CDR3 regions from genomic DNA with a two-step multiplex PCR designed to control amplification bias. The first PCR used primers for every V and J gene segment; the second PCR added barcodes and Illumina adapters. CDR3 libraries were sequenced using an Illumina instrument. The source study handled its data this way. The analysis used both the pipelines supplied by the vendor and custom analysis of the raw data in R/Bioconductor with R version 3.3.0. Clonality, which ranges from 0 to 1, was calculated as the inverse of the normalised Shannon entropy across all productive clones. The repertoire share taken up by the top 100 clones defined high-frequency clones, and only clones that passed a 95% confidence test were kept. Repertoire diversity was measured with the Simpson index, and overlap between samples was measured with the Morisita-Horn index. TCRdb retrieved this table from immuneACCESS and kept in-frame rearrangements only. Not all clones are present; in checked studies, unresolved V genes account for under half, and no reason is known for the remainder. That table supplies the V and J calls and clone size; D and trimming were determined from the DNA. Across this sample there are 5,000 to 7,000 clones, with about four fifths seen only once. Jointly, the top ten make up roughly 15% of the sample.

This receptor was obtained from an adult with Crohn's disease. This receptor chain uses TRBV19 and TRBJ2-1, and TRBD2 matches 7 of the central bases. The sample taken for sequencing was ileal tissue. Here is the DNA: TGTGCCAGTAGTATAGGGGAGGGAGAGGGATACAATGAGCAGTTCTTC. Translated, it reads CASSIGEGEGYNEQFF.